The sequence of this T cell receptor beta chain was determined in a study of monozygotic twins with inflammatory bowel disease. Overall study findings and caveats: A single strong IBD-associated signal or clonotype was not supported by the findings. TCRbeta diversity (inverse Simpson) was lower in IBD patients than in healthy co-twins.

With regard to this clonotype: Its antigen remains unidentified.

Germline CDR1 reads MDHEN; CDR2 reads SYDVKM. The CDR3 has 15 residues. After re-calling the 5' RACE reads, TCRdb lists one entry per CDR3 protein, DNA absent. This repertoire comprises around 410,000 distinct CDR3 sequences; its ten largest clones make up 2.4%. V gene TRBV28 combines with J gene TRBJ2-5; the D call of TRBD2 rests on TCRdb alone, since no DNA is present to check it. Sequencing was performed on blood. This receptor was identified in a human donor with ulcerative colitis or Crohn's disease, or a healthy co-twin of an affected twin (not recorded which). This chain's CDR3 is CASSFPGLPKETQYF.